This T cell receptor beta chain was documented in a study of blood T cell repertoires in COVID-19. For the study at large: Both acute and convalescent COVID-19 samples were obtained from the United States, Italy and Spain.

Participants came from about two dozen US areas, aged about 18 to 95 years. Recovered status applied to Cohort 3 donors who had two consecutive negative PCRs. It also applied to those with clearance or with symptom resolution. Germline assignment: CDR1 LGHNT and CDR2 FRNRAP. The V and J ends lost 6 bases and 6 bases, in that order; junction bases with no gene match: 6. The CDR3 covers 13 residues. Measured with immunoSEQ multiplex PCR; TCRdb has only the in-frame clones, and not every one. The table records 220,000 or so clones, 65% to 85% of them present only once. This chain connects TRBV12-5 to TRBJ1-1; 8 bases map to TRBD1. The sample comprised PBMCs or T cells enriched from blood (not recorded which). The origin of this receptor is a middle-aged woman who had recovered from COVID-19. The CDR3, as DNA: TGTGCTAGTGGCCCGGACAGGGAGGCTGAAGCTTTCTTT. Residues: CASGPDREAEAFF.